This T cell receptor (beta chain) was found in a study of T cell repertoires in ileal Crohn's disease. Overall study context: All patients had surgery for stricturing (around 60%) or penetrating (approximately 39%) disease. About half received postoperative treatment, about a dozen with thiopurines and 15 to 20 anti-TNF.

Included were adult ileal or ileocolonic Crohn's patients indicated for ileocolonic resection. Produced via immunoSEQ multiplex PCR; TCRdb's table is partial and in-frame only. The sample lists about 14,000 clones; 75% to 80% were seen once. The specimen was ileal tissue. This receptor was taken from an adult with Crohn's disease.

Here the CDR3 reads CSVGLGLAITSYNEQFF. CDR3 DNA: TGCAGCGTTGGATTGGGACTAGCGATAACCTCCTACAATGAGCAGTTCTTC. The chain carries TRBV29-1 and TRBJ2-1; 10 nucleotides line up with TRBD2. After removal of 4 bases from V and 0 bases from J, the junction contained 9 bases not matched to a gene. CDR3 length: 17 residues. Germline V gene sequence: CDR1 SQVTM, CDR2 ANQGSEA.